This entry lists 18 T cell receptor beta chains sequenced from one sample in a study of blood T cell repertoires in COVID-19. Produced via immunoSEQ multiplex PCR; TCRdb's table is partial and in-frame only. The profile shows roughly 80,000 clones, roughly nine tenths of them singletons. The sample consisted of peripheral blood. All receptors come from a man in his fifties or sixties with COVID-19, enrolled during active disease.

The chain employs TRBV4-2 and TRBJ1-2; 9 positions agree with TRBD1. The germline gives CDR1 LGHNA, CDR2 YNFKEQ. Trimming cost V 0 bases and J 0 bases; bases outside gene matches: 2. The CDR3 length is 16 residues. DNA for the CDR3: TGTGCCAGCAGCCAAGATGGGACAGGGACTAACTATGGCTACACCTTC. Encoded protein: CASSQDGTGTNYGYTF.

V gene TRBV2 combines with J gene TRBJ2-3; 9 bases fit TRBD2. The CDR3 has 15 residues. The germline V gene encodes CDR1 SNHLY and CDR2 FYNNEI. The trim removed 5 bases at V and 1 base at J, leaving 4 bases unmatched. CDR3 loop: CASSLAGVGTDTQYF. The CDR3 coding sequence is TGTGCCAGCAGTTTAGCGGGAGTAGGCACAGATACGCAGTATTTT. Drawing the rest from reference TRBV2 and TRBJ2-3, the complete variable domain is EPEVTQTPSHQVTQMGQEVILRCVPISNHLYFYWYRQILGQKVEFLVSFYNNEISEKSEIFDDQFSVERPDGSNFTLKIRSTKLEDSAMYFCASSLAGVGTDTQYFGPGTRLTVL.

This chain connects TRBV15 to TRBJ2-3; 9 bases are a match to TRBD2. V lost 1 base, J lost 4 bases, and 3 bases stayed unmatched. Germline CDR1 reads LNHNV; CDR2 reads YYDKDF (reference sequence). This CDR3 spans 15 amino acids. This CDR3 is CATSRGRGRADTQYF. DNA for the CDR3: TGTGCCACCAGCAGAGGACGCGGGAGGGCAGATACGCAGTATTTT. Full variable domain (outside the CDR3, taken from reference TRBV15 and TRBJ2-3): DAMVIQNPRYQVTQFGKPVTLSCSQTLNHNVMYWYQQKSSQAPKLLFHYYDKDFNNEADTPDNFQSRRPNTSFCFLDIRSPGLGDTAMYLCATSRGRGRADTQYFGPGTRLTVL.

This chain uses TRBV5-1 with TRBJ2-1, with 12 bases aligning to TRBD2. Germline values: CDR1 SGHRS, CDR2 YFSETQ. The trim removed 4 bases at V and 8 bases at J, leaving 10 bases unmatched. This CDR3 comprises 16 residues. This CDR3 is CASSITTSGRIDEQFF. The CDR3 DNA follows: TGCGCCAGCAGCATTACGACTAGCGGGAGAATAGATGAGCAGTTCTTC.

The CDR3 region is CASLHLRGGNEQFF. DNA of the CDR3: TGTGCCAGCCTCCATTTGAGGGGGGGCAATGAGCAGTTCTTC. The chain couples TRBV6-5 to TRBJ2-1; possibly TRBD2 for D (7 bases). V was clipped by 8 bases and J by 6 bases, with 17 bases between them. CDR1 is MNHEY and CDR2 is SVGAGI in the germline V gene. The CDR3 is made up of 14 amino acids.

The chain carries TRBV7-3 and TRBJ1-6; D is perhaps TRBD1 (6 bases). The V and J ends lost 2 bases and 9 bases respectively, with 11 bases between them. Per the germline V gene, CDR1 is SGHTA and CDR2 is FQGTGA. The CDR3 spans 14 residues. CDR3 region: CASSLEGVGSPLHF. The CDR3 coding sequence is TGTGCCAGCAGCTTAGAGGGGGTTGGTTCACCCCTCCACTTT.

The chain couples TRBV6-6 to TRBJ2-7; D perhaps matches TRBD1 (6 bases). The CDR3 loop spans 12 amino acids. V dropped 5 bases and J dropped 4 bases, with 9 bases sitting between them. Germline loops: CDR1 MNHNY, CDR2 SVGAGI (reference sequence). As DNA, the CDR3 is TGTGCCAGCAGTACAGGGCAGTACGAGCAGTACGTC. Translated: CASSTGQYEQYV.

This chain uses TRBV2 with TRBJ2-1, with D possibly being TRBD1 (5 bases). Germline values: CDR1 SNHLY, CDR2 FYNNEI. This CDR3 comprises 15 residues. V was pared by 4 bases and J by 8 bases, with 18 bases between. CDR3 sequence: CASSVMQGGNDEQFF. The CDR3, as DNA: TGTGCCAGCAGTGTAATGCAGGGCGGTAATGATGAGCAGTTCTTC.

This clone was found once. The chain combines TRBV6-5 with TRBJ2-7; 7 bases are shared with TRBD1. Germline V gene data show CDR1 as MNHEY and CDR2 as SVGAGI. The CDR3 is 11 residues long. V shed 4 bases and J 11 bases; nucleotides not matched to a gene: 5. CDR3 region: CASSLQGTEYF. The CDR3 bases are TGTGCCAGCAGTTTACAGGGGACGGAGTACTTC.

In nucleotides, the CDR3 is TGTGCCAGCAGCGTAGGCGGTGTTCCATTCCAAGAGACCCAGTACTTC. It specifies CASSVGGVPFQETQYF. The V call is TRBV9, the J call TRBJ2-5, with D unclear. The germline CDR1 and CDR2 sequences are SGDLS and YYNGEE. V lost 0 bases and J lost 1, with 13 bases in between. The CDR3 has 16 amino acids.

With regard to this clone: This sample also contains other DNA sequences that code for the same CDR3. The V call is TRBV18, the J call TRBJ2-2; 12 positions match TRBD1. This CDR3 is built from 15 residues. The ends lost 3 bases at V and 8 bases at J; junction bases unmatched: 4. Germline V CDR1 and CDR2: KGHSH, LQKENI. CDR3 protein: CASSPGQGATGELFF. CDR3 DNA sequence: TGTGCCAGCTCACCGGGACAGGGGGCGACAGGGGAGCTGTTTTTT.

The genes are TRBV6-5 and TRBJ1-3; a weak D match, TRBD1 (5 bases). This CDR3 is built from 15 residues. Trimming cost V 7 bases and J 0 bases, with 13 bases left between them. CDR1 MNHEY and CDR2 SVGAGI come from the germline V gene. The CDR3, as DNA: TGTGCCAGCAAAGCCGGACATTACTCTGGAAACACCATATATTTT. It translates to CASKAGHYSGNTIYF.

The rearrangement joins TRBV3-1 (or the pseudogene TRBV3-2) to TRBJ1-6; 8 nucleotides line up with TRBD1. The germline V gene has CDR1 LGHDT and CDR2 YNNKEL (reference sequence). The CDR3 totals 16 residues. The junction had 11 bases not matched to a gene; V was cut back by 4 bases and J by 9 bases. As DNA, the CDR3 is TGTGCCAGCAGCCCCTACTTGACAGGGGTCGGTTCACCCCTCCACTTT. Its translation: CASSPYLTGVGSPLHF.

The chain uses TRBV5-6 and TRBJ2-3, with TRBD1 matching over 9 bases. V shed 4 bases, J shed 3 bases, and the junction held 3 bases outside the gene matches. This CDR3 comprises 14 residues. In germline, CDR1 is SGHDT, CDR2 YYEEEE. As DNA, the CDR3 is TGTGCCAGCAGCCGGACAGGGGTTACAGATACGCAGTATTTT. Translation gives CASSRTGVTDTQYF.

This clone was seen a single time. The chain uses TRBV7-8 and TRBJ1-1; the D is unclear. This CDR3 has 13 amino acids. V was pared by 5 bases and J by 0 bases, with 7 bases between. Germline CDR1 SGHVS, CDR2 FQNEAQ. The CDR3 coding sequence is TGTGCCAGCAGCAAGACACTGAACACTGAAGCTTTCTTT. As protein: CASSKTLNTEAFF.

The chain employs TRBV20-1 and TRBJ1-1; D is ambiguous. V was trimmed by 3 bases and J by 4 bases, leaving 12 bases between them. This CDR3 comprises 13 residues. In germline, CDR1 is DFQATT, CDR2 SNEGSKA (reference sequence). The CDR3: CSASEGAGTEAFF. The CDR3 nucleotides read TGCAGTGCTAGTGAGGGCGCAGGCACTGAAGCTTTCTTT.

DNA of the CDR3: TGTGCCAGCAGCCTCCGGACAGATAATTCACCCCTCCACTTT. Translation: CASSLRTDNSPLHF. This chain connects TRBV9 to TRBJ1-6; possibly TRBD1 for D (6 bases). V lost 4 bases and J 5 bases, leaving 10 bases between the germline ends. Germline values: CDR1 SGDLS, CDR2 YYNGEE. This CDR3 contains 14 residues.

This chain uses TRBV6-2 or TRBV6-3 with TRBJ2-7; D is unresolved. Germline loops: CDR1 MNHEY, CDR2 SVGEGT. The ends were cut back, 2 bases at V and 2 bases at J, with 13 bases in the middle. This CDR3 has 15 residues. CDR3 coding DNA: TGTGCCAGCAGTTACGGCGGCGGTCTCGCCTACGAGCAGTACTTC. Translated: CASSYGGGLAYEQYF.